These 20 T cell receptor beta chains share one sample of origin, sequenced in a study of Graves' ophthalmopathy and Graves' hyperthyroidism (dated by TCRdb to 2016 to 2019). Sequencing took place on an Illumina HiSeq 2000. For repertoire sequencing, the TCR beta CDR3 regions were amplified from RNA transcripts. The first round of RT-PCR was done with HTBI primers and the Qiagen OneStep RT-PCR kit, and was followed by a second round of multiplex PCR, then size selection and purification. TCRdb redid the processing of the public reads, applying fastp at Q25 and MiXCR, and retained in-frame beta chains. A single entry per CDR3 protein holds the most common genes and DNA from its merged rows. This sample holds over a million distinct CDR3 sequences; roughly 35% were observed only once. Roughly 11% of the sample rests with the top ten. Source material: peripheral blood or thyroid tissue (not recorded which). Receptor source: an adult man with Graves' hyperthyroidism.

This chain links TRBV24-1 with TRBJ2-7; possibly TRBD1 for D (6 bases). This CDR3 contains 15 residues. Germline V gene lookup returns CDR1 KGHDR and CDR2 SFDVKD. Trimming removed 3 bases at V and 5 bases at J, with 16 bases between. CDR3 DNA: TGTGCCACCAGTGATCGGGACACTATCGCGGACGAGCAGTACTTC. It yields the protein CATSDRDTIADEQYF.

This clonotype was seen more than once but under ten times. This rearrangement joins TRBV19 to TRBJ1-6; a possible D gene is TRBD1 (5 bases). Germline lookup yields CDR1 LNHDA and CDR2 SQIVND (reference sequence). The CDR3 is 16 amino acids. V was cut by 3 bases and J by 7 bases, with 16 bases left in between. CDR3 coding DNA: TGTGCCAGTAGTATCAATGAAAGGGGTGGCAATTCACCCCTCCACTTT. As protein: CASSINERGGNSPLHF.

The genes are TRBV10-2 and TRBJ2-7; TRBD1 agrees at 9 bases. The CDR3 is 15 residues long. The junction had 11 bases not matched to a gene; V was cut back by 6 bases and J by 5 bases. Germline V lookup: CDR1 WSHSY, CDR2 SAAADI. DNA for the CDR3: TGCGCCAGCAGCCACCCGGGACAGGGCTTTGACGAGCAGTACTTC. Its protein is CASSHPGQGFDEQYF.

The chain has TRBV6-2 or TRBV6-3 and TRBJ1-1; no reliable D call. This CDR3 spans 13 amino acids. CDR1 is MNHEY and CDR2 is SVGEGT in the germline V gene. V lost 6 bases, J lost 4 bases, and 12 bases lay in between. This chain's CDR3 is CASRSRESTEAFF. The DNA of the CDR3 is TGTGCCAGCAGATCTAGGGAGAGCACTGAAGCTTTCTTT.

A remark on this clonotype: A single base separates this from a much larger clone, so it may be a read error. J is TRBJ1-1 and V is TRBV7-8; TRBD1 matches at 8 bases. Germline V gene sequence: CDR1 SGHVS, CDR2 FQNEAQ. The CDR3 sequence is 15 residues long. CDR3: CASSLGGTGDYMASF. The CDR3 nucleotides are TGTGCCAGCAGCTTAGGGGGGACAGGAGATTACATGGCTTCCTTT.

The table lists this clonotype with many counts. Being one base from a much bigger clone, this may be a read error. V and J are TRBV29-1 and TRBJ1-3, with D possibly TRBD1 on 5 matching bases. V shed 4 bases and J shed 2 bases, with 6 bases lying between them. The CDR3 loop spans 12 amino acids. CDR1 is SQVTM, CDR2 ANQGSEA, per germline. CDR3 sequence: CSVVGAGNTIYF. In DNA, the CDR3 is TGCAGCGTTGTGGGGGCTGGAAACACCATATATTTT.

This clonotype appeared many times. This rearrangement joins TRBV6-5 to TRBJ2-5, with TRBD1 identical over 9 bases. The CDR3 consists of 15 residues. Looked up from germline, CDR1 is MNHEY and CDR2 is SVGAGI. With V trimmed by 6 bases and J by 5 bases, 10 bases remained unmatched. The CDR3 reads CASRATRDRVETQYF. In DNA form, the CDR3 reads TGTGCCAGCAGAGCTACCCGGGACAGGGTTGAGACCCAGTACTTC.

V gene TRBV6-1 combines with J gene TRBJ2-2, with 10 bases matching TRBD1. Germline loops: CDR1 MNHNS, CDR2 SASEGT. There are 17 residues in the CDR3. J lost 6 bases, V lost 6 bases, and 13 bases had no gene match. The DNA for the CDR3 is TGTGCCAGCAGAGCCGATCCCCGGGACAGGGGAGCCGGGGAGCTGTTTTTT. It specifies CASRADPRDRGAGELFF.

This clonotype was counted between two and nine times. The chain joins TRBV2 to TRBJ2-5; D is perhaps TRBD2 (5 bases). Germline V gives CDR1 SNHLY, CDR2 FYNNEI. V lost 3 bases to trimming and J lost 0 bases, with 11 bases between them. The CDR3 loop spans 15 amino acids. The CDR3 coding sequence is TGTGCCAGCAGTGAGGGAGCGCTGAACCAAGAGACCCAGTACTTC. Protein sequence: CASSEGALNQETQYF. The full variable domain, with the rest looked up from reference TRBV2 and TRBJ2-5, is EPEVTQTPSHQVTQMGQEVILRCVPISNHLYFYWYRQILGQKVEFLVSFYNNEISEKSEIFDDQFSVERPDGSNFTLKIRSTKLEDSAMYFCASSEGALNQETQYFGPGTRLLVL.

The chain couples TRBV20-1 to TRBJ2-2; D possibly corresponds to TRBD2 (5 bases). The CDR3 loop spans 14 amino acids. The germline gives CDR1 DFQATT, CDR2 SNEGSKA (reference sequence). The V end was cut by 8 bases, the J end by 1 base, with 14 bases between. DNA for the CDR3: TGCAGTTTAGGACTTCCAAGGAACACCGGGGAGCTGTTTTTT. Amino acid sequence: CSLGLPRNTGELFF.

The sample holds many counts of this clonotype. This chain joins TRBV20-1 and TRBJ1-1, with no clear D. The CDR3 length is 15 residues. The germline gives CDR1 DFQATT, CDR2 SNEGSKA (reference sequence). The ends were cut back, 6 bases at V and 0 bases at J, with 17 bases in the middle. The CDR3 loop is CSAPKGLSMNTEAFF. Here the CDR3 DNA reads TGCAGTGCCCCTAAGGGCCTCAGCATGAACACTGAAGCTTTCTTT.

As to this clonotype: This sequence may be a read error, since a much larger clone differs from it by one base. The rearrangement uses TRBV5-1 and TRBJ1-1, with TRBD1 identical over 9 bases. From germline, CDR1 is SGHRS and CDR2 YFSETQ. J was trimmed by 4 bases and V by 4 bases; bases with no gene match: 2. This CDR3 comprises 13 residues. CDR3 DNA: TGCGCCAGCAGCGGGACAGGGCCCACTGAAGCTTTCTTT. As protein: CASSGTGPTEAFF.

Concerning this clonotype itself: This may be a read error: a much more frequent sequence differs by one nucleotide. The CDR3 region has the DNA TGCAGTGTGAAGGGACAGGAGACCTACTACGAGCAGTACTTC. Translated, it gives CSVKGQETYYEQYF. The chain couples TRBV20-1 to TRBJ2-7; 8 nucleotides agree with TRBD1. The germline gives CDR1 DFQATT, CDR2 SNEGSKA (reference sequence). This CDR3 has 14 residues. V shed 7 bases, J shed 3 bases, and the junction held 11 bases outside the gene matches.

This clonotype came up many times. V and J are TRBV12-3 or TRBV12-4 and TRBJ2-6; 8 nucleotides agree with TRBD1. V lost 6 bases to trimming and J lost 4 bases; unmatched junction nucleotides: 11. The CDR3 is 17 amino acids. CDR3 bases: TGTGCCAGCAGCAAAGGACAGGGAGGTCTGGGGGCCAACGTCCTGACTTTC. Translation gives CASSKGQGGLGANVLTF.

As to this clonotype: The CDR3 ends on some other residue instead of the conserved phenylalanine or tryptophan, so this is likely a read error. This chain uses TRBV7-9 with TRBJ1-6; 7 bases map to TRBD1. The CDR3 sequence is 20 residues long. Germline values: CDR1 SEHNR, CDR2 FQNEAQ (reference sequence). The junction had 15 bases not matched to a gene; V was cut back by 4 bases and J by 0 bases. The CDR3 protein is CASSSRGQIQLSSYNSPLHL. The CDR3 coding sequence is TGTGCCAGCAGCTCTAGGGGACAGATCCAGCTAAGCTCCTATAATTCACCCCTCCACCTT.

The chain has TRBV29-1 and TRBJ1-2, with 8 bases matching TRBD1. V was pared by 8 bases and J by 7 bases, with 6 bases of the junction left unmatched. Germline loops: CDR1 SQVTM, CDR2 ANQGSEA. CDR3 length: 11 residues. The CDR3 is CSTDRAFGYTF. The CDR3 DNA reads TGCAGCACGGACAGGGCATTTGGCTACACCTTC.

Concerning this clonotype: One end of the junction is discordant with germline, which a read error may explain. The chain joins TRBV7-9 to TRBJ1-1; 8 nucleotides align to TRBD1. The V gene's germline CDR1 is SEHNR and CDR2 FQNEAQ (reference sequence). The CDR3 consists of 19 residues. The CDR3 region is CASSQASTGEGIRGTEAFF. CDR3 coding DNA: TGCGCCAGCAGCCAAGCGTCGACAGGGGAAGGTATTAGGGGCACTGAAGCTTTCTTT.

This chain uses TRBV4-1 with TRBJ1-2; the D is unclear. Trimming removed 4 bases at V and 4 bases at J, with 16 bases between. From germline, CDR1 is MGHRA and CDR2 YSYEKL. The CDR3 is 15 residues long. CDR3 sequence: CASSPLQAARYGYTF. The CDR3 DNA sequence: TGCGCCAGCAGCCCCCTCCAGGCAGCCCGCTATGGCTACACCTTC.

This clonotype occurred a few times. The V gene is TRBV19, the J gene TRBJ2-2; 8 bases agree with TRBD1. Germline-derived CDR1 and CDR2 are LNHDA and SQIVND (reference sequence). This CDR3 comprises 16 residues. Trimming removed 5 bases from V and 3 bases from J; junction bases left unmatched: 8. The CDR3 spells CASSGQGAQDTGELFF. CDR3 sequence (DNA): TGTGCCAGTAGTGGCCAGGGGGCGCAGGACACCGGGGAGCTGTTTTTT.

Remarks on this clonotype: Germline and junction disagree at one end, which may indicate a read error. This chain joins TRBV12-3 or TRBV12-4 and TRBJ2-7; 10 bases line up with TRBD2. The CDR3 has 19 residues. The DNA of the CDR3 is TGTGCCAGCAGCTTAGGAGTGTCTAGCGGGAGTTCCCAGTCCTACGAGCAGTACTTC. This translates into CASSLGVSSGSSQSYEQYF.